Presented here are 30 T cell receptor beta chains from one specimen sequenced in a study of cytomegalovirus exposure and HLA in healthy donors. A multiplex PCR was run with 60 Vbeta primers and 13 Jbeta primers. Assay used: immunoSEQ multiplex PCR; TCRdb lists only in-frame clones, some missing. The sample has some 200,000 clones; 10% to 15% are singletons. The sequencing sample was made of PBMCs. The receptor source for this set is a man aged 50 or older in good health and CMV-seropositive.

The chain combines TRBV13 with TRBJ2-2; tentative D call: TRBD1 (5 bases). V lost 4 bases, J lost 1 base, and 7 bases lay in between. The CDR3 spans 14 residues. CDR1 is PRHDT, CDR2 FYEKMQ, per germline (reference sequence). The DNA of the CDR3 is TGTGCCAGCAGCTCGACAGTGAACACCGGGGAGCTGTTTTTT. Residues: CASSSTVNTGELFF. Filled out from reference TRBV13 and TRBJ2-2, the complete variable domain reads AAGVIQSPRHLIKEKRETATLKCYPIPRHDTVYWYQQGPGQDPQFLISFYEKMQSDKGSIPDRFSAQQFSDYHSELNMSSLELGDSALYFCASSSTVNTGELFFGEGSRLTVL.

This clone has more than one count but fewer than ten. The chain uses TRBV11-3 and TRBJ2-7; TRBD2 agrees at 9 bases. The CDR3 is 13 amino acids. From germline, CDR1 is SGHNT and CDR2 YENEEA. Losses at the gene ends were 4 bases for V and 3 bases for J; bases not matched to a gene: 1. CDR3 in DNA: TGTGCCAGCAGCTCAGCGGGGGGCTACGAGCAGTACGTC. Translation gives CASSSAGGYEQYV.

The table lists this clone with a few counts. The gene calls are TRBV9 and TRBJ1-1, with TRBD1 matching 9 bases. V shed 0 bases and J 6 bases; nucleotides not matched to a gene: 9. CDR3 length: 16 residues. Germline-derived CDR1 and CDR2 are SGDLS and YYNGEE. This CDR3 is CASSVGGDREVSEAFF. The CDR3, as DNA: TGTGCCAGCAGCGTAGGGGGGGACAGGGAGGTCTCTGAAGCTTTCTTT.

The chain couples TRBV6-5 to TRBJ2-7; 7 positions match TRBD2. The CDR3 runs 15 residues. CDR1 and CDR2 from the germline V gene are MNHEY and SVGAGI. V was pared by 6 bases and J by 0 bases, with 8 bases of the junction left unmatched. The CDR3 reads CASRRAGRDSYEQYF. The CDR3 DNA reads TGTGCCAGCAGACGCGCAGGGAGGGACTCCTACGAGCAGTACTTC.

The CDR3 loop is CASSQDTGWAEAFF. The CDR3 DNA is TGCGCCAGCAGCCAAGATACAGGGTGGGCTGAAGCTTTCTTT. The chain employs TRBV4-3 and TRBJ1-1; D might be TRBD1 (6 bases). This CDR3 is 14 amino acids long. Germline assignment: CDR1 LGHNA and CDR2 YSLEER. Trimming took off 0 bases at V and 6 bases at J, with 11 bases between the two ends.

This clone was counted only a few times. The rearrangement links TRBV9 to TRBJ1-5, with D maybe TRBD1 (5 bases). V was clipped by 0 bases and J by 5 bases, with 12 bases between them. This CDR3 comprises 15 residues. Germline V gene lookup returns CDR1 SGDLS and CDR2 YYNGEE. The CDR3 reads CASSVEGMSHQPQHF. In nucleotides, the CDR3 is TGTGCCAGCAGCGTAGAGGGGATGTCACATCAGCCCCAGCATTTT.

This sequence joins TRBV18 and TRBJ1-2; D unclear. V lost 4 bases, J lost 2 bases, and 11 bases lay in between. The CDR3 spans 14 residues. Germline loops: CDR1 KGHSH, CDR2 LQKENI. Written as DNA, the CDR3 is TGTGCCAGCTCACTTAACAGTTGGAACTATGGCTACACCTTC. It encodes CASSLNSWNYGYTF.

V and J are TRBV6-6 and TRBJ1-1; 7 nucleotides match TRBD1. This CDR3 contains 14 residues. CDR1 and CDR2 from the germline V gene are MNHNY and SVGAGI (reference sequence). J was trimmed by 3 bases and V by 6 bases; bases with no gene match: 7. The CDR3: CASRNRGGDTEAFF. The CDR3 DNA reads TGTGCCAGCAGGAACAGGGGTGGTGACACTGAAGCTTTCTTT.

CDR3 sequence: CASSPGQLNTGELFF. CDR3 coding DNA: TGTGCCAGCAGCCCGGGACAGTTAAACACCGGGGAGCTGTTTTTT. This chain links TRBV6-6 with TRBJ2-2; 7 bases agree with TRBD1. V shed 6 bases, J shed 2 bases, and the junction held 6 bases outside the gene matches. Germline V gene sequence: CDR1 MNHNY, CDR2 SVGAGI (reference sequence). This CDR3 is built from 15 residues.

This clone was counted only a few times. This sequence joins TRBV9 and TRBJ1-5; TRBD1 agrees at 7 bases. With 0 bases clipped from V and 1 base from J, the junction kept 4 bases outside the gene matches. Germline V gene lookup returns CDR1 SGDLS and CDR2 YYNGEE. This CDR3 contains 16 residues. DNA of the CDR3: TGTGCCAGCAGCGTAGGGGACAGCGGAAGCAATCAGCCCCAGCATTTT. It codes for CASSVGDSGSNQPQHF.

The rearrangement joins TRBV7-2 to TRBJ2-7, with TRBD1 matching 9 bases. The germline V gene encodes CDR1 SGHTA and CDR2 FQGNSA. V lost 4 bases and J lost 4; bases outside the gene matches: 8. There are 15 residues in the CDR3. CDR3 in DNA: TGTGCCAGCAGCTCCTCCGGGACAGGGCTTTACGAGCAGTACTTC. Residues: CASSSSGTGLYEQYF. The full variable domain, with the rest looked up from reference TRBV7-2 and TRBJ2-7, is GAGVSQSPSNKVTEKGKDVELRCDPISGHTALYWYRQSLGQGLEFLIYFQGNSAPDKSGLPSDRFSAERTGGSVSTLTIQRTQQEDSAVYLCASSSSGTGLYEQYFGPGTRLTVT.

This clone has more than one count but fewer than ten. This rearrangement joins TRBV5-1 to TRBJ1-1, with D possibly being TRBD1 (6 bases). Looked up from germline, CDR1 is SGHRS and CDR2 is YFSETQ. This CDR3 contains 14 residues. The V and J ends lost 4 bases and 4 bases respectively, with 14 bases between them. The CDR3 reads CASSPSRGATEAFF. The CDR3 bases are TGCGCCAGCAGCCCGTCACGGGGGGCCACTGAAGCTTTCTTT. The variable domain in full, completed from reference TRBV5-1 and TRBJ1-1, reads KAGVTQTPRYLIKTRGQQVTLSCSPISGHRSVSWYQQTPGQGLQFLFEYFSETQRNKGNFPGRFSGRQFSNSRSEMNVSTLELGDSALYLCASSPSRGATEAFFGQGTRLTVV.

Only a few counts were recorded for this clone. The chain is built from TRBV7-3 and TRBJ2-3; 7 bases agree with TRBD2. The length of the CDR3 is 15 residues. The germline V gene encodes CDR1 SGHTA and CDR2 FQGTGA. V lost 5 bases, J lost 2 bases, and 7 bases stayed unmatched. The CDR3: CASSDSGDNTDTQYF. For the CDR3, the DNA is TGTGCCAGCAGCGACAGCGGGGATAACACAGATACGCAGTATTTT.

The chain uses TRBV10-2 and TRBJ2-1, with 12 bases fitting TRBD2. The CDR3 has 16 amino acids. Trimming at V came to 5 bases and at J to 0 bases, leaving 2 bases not matched to a gene. The V gene's germline CDR1 is WSHSY and CDR2 SAAADI. CDR3 in DNA: TGCGCCAGCAGTCTGACTAGCGGGGGCTCCTACAATGAGCAGTTCTTC. Its protein is CASSLTSGGSYNEQFF.

J is TRBJ1-2 and V is TRBV5-4; 8 bases agree with TRBD1. Germline values: CDR1 SGHNT, CDR2 YYREEE (reference sequence). The V and J ends lost 2 bases and 1 base, in that order; junction bases with no gene match: 4. The CDR3 runs 15 residues. The DNA of the CDR3 is TGTGCCAGCAGCTTCCTACAGGGGGATAACTATGGCTACACCTTC. Its protein product is CASSFLQGDNYGYTF.

This clone was counted between two and nine times. The J gene is TRBJ1-2, the V gene TRBV29-1, with D unresolved. Trimming removed 6 bases from V and 0 bases from J, with 14 bases in between. CDR3 length: 14 amino acids. Germline loops: CDR1 SQVTM, CDR2 ANQGSEA. The CDR3 DNA sequence: TGCAGCGTGATCATCACAGAAGCTAACTATGGCTACACCTTC. Protein sequence: CSVIITEANYGYTF.

This chain connects TRBV12-5 to TRBJ1-1; TRBD1 matches 11 bases. Germline-derived CDR1 and CDR2 are LGHNT and FRNRAP. Trimming at V came to 6 bases and at J to 4 bases, leaving 4 bases not matched to a gene. The CDR3 contains 14 residues. The CDR3 is CASGPGTGGTEAFF. The CDR3 DNA reads TGTGCTAGTGGACCCGGGACAGGGGGCACTGAAGCTTTCTTT.

In its sample, this clone was seen a few times. The chain has TRBV27 and TRBJ1-6, with no clear D. The germline V and J ends were trimmed by 2 bases and 10 bases, with 9 bases remaining between them. Germline CDR1 is MNHEY and CDR2 is SMNVEV (reference sequence). This CDR3 comprises 13 residues. The CDR3: CASSLIRGSPLHF. DNA for the CDR3: TGTGCCAGCAGTTTAATTAGAGGCTCACCCCTCCACTTT.

The chain combines TRBV11-3 with TRBJ1-2; tentatively, D is TRBD1 (6 bases). Germline V gene data show CDR1 as SGHNT and CDR2 as YENEEA. The germline V and J ends were trimmed by 1 base and 4 bases, with 10 bases remaining between them. CDR3 length equals 14 residues. For the CDR3, the DNA is TGTGCCAGCAGCTTAGCAGGGGCCGGCTATGGCTACACCTTC. It encodes CASSLAGAGYGYTF.

This chain joins TRBV14 and TRBJ1-2; 9 bases are a match to TRBD1. The V and J ends lost 3 bases and 4 bases, in that order; junction bases with no gene match: 9. Germline V gene data show CDR1 as SGHDN and CDR2 as FVKESK. The CDR3 loop spans 16 amino acids. The CDR3 DNA follows: TGTGCCAGCAGCCAGGGGACAGGGACTTTCCTCTATGGCTACACCTTC. It codes for CASSQGTGTFLYGYTF.

There are a few counts of this clone. This chain uses TRBV7-2 with TRBJ1-2; 7 nucleotides line up with TRBD1. The V and J ends lost 5 bases and 1 base, in that order; junction bases with no gene match: 7. This CDR3 region has 15 residues. Looked up from germline, CDR1 is SGHTA and CDR2 is FQGNSA. CDR3 residues: CASSAQGIYNYGYTF. The DNA for the CDR3 is TGTGCCAGCAGCGCACAGGGGATCTATAACTATGGCTACACCTTC.

There are a few counts of this clone. The chain employs TRBV15 and TRBJ2-3, with 11 bases matching TRBD2. The V and J ends lost 5 bases and 4 bases, in that order; junction bases with no gene match: 8. The CDR3 covers 16 residues. Looked up from germline, CDR1 is LNHNV and CDR2 is YYDKDF (reference sequence). CDR3 sequence reads: CATSPRLAGIPDTQYF. The CDR3 nucleotides read TGTGCCACCAGCCCCCGACTAGCGGGAATCCCAGATACGCAGTATTTT.

This clone was counted only a few times. The V call is TRBV11-2, the J call TRBJ1-1; no firm D call. The V gene's germline CDR1 is SGHAT and CDR2 FQNNGV. The CDR3 runs 12 residues. Deletions cut 7 bases from V and 5 bases from J, with 11 bases between. The DNA of the CDR3 is TGTGCCAGCAACGTTCGGGGAACTGAAGCTTTCTTT. Amino acid sequence: CASNVRGTEAFF.

The chain has TRBV6-4 and TRBJ2-2; a weak D match, TRBD1 (6 bases). The CDR3 loop spans 13 amino acids. Germline V gene data show CDR1 as MRHNA and CDR2 as SNTAGT. With 6 bases removed from V and 4 bases from J, the gap between germline ends came to 9 bases. The CDR3 sequence: CASRGQSTGELFF. For the CDR3, the DNA is TGTGCCAGCAGAGGACAGTCCACCGGGGAGCTGTTTTTT.

This clone showed up just a few times. The chain combines TRBV19 with TRBJ1-5, with D perhaps TRBD1 (5 bases). CDR1 LNHDA and CDR2 SQIVND come from the germline V gene (reference sequence). This CDR3 spans 13 amino acids. V dropped 7 bases and J dropped 7 bases, with 14 bases sitting between them. The CDR3 sequence: CASTTRAAQPQHF. DNA of the CDR3: TGTGCCAGTACCACCAGGGCGGCACAGCCCCAGCATTTT.

The CDR3: CASSPRDSGTDTQYF. CDR3 coding DNA: TGTGCCAGCAGCCCTCGGGACTCCGGCACAGATACGCAGTATTTT. The genes are TRBV11-2 and TRBJ2-3; a weak D match, TRBD2 (6 bases). V shed 5 bases and J shed 1 base, with 13 bases lying between them. In germline, CDR1 is SGHAT, CDR2 FQNNGV. The CDR3 has 15 residues.

This clone showed up just a few times. The V gene is TRBV7-2, the J gene TRBJ2-7; 10 nucleotides align to TRBD1. This CDR3 is 16 amino acids long. V was clipped by 5 bases and J by 2 bases; unmatched bases: 9. CDR1 and CDR2 from the germline V gene are SGHTA and FQGNSA. The chain's CDR3 is CASSLPRDRGTYEQYF. Here the CDR3 DNA reads TGTGCCAGCAGCCTTCCCCGGGACAGGGGAACCTACGAGCAGTACTTC.

This clone was detected only a few times. This chain uses TRBV7-6 with TRBJ2-3; D ambiguous. Trimming left V 1 base short and J 8 bases short, with 16 bases between. The CDR3 covers 15 residues. The germline V gene encodes CDR1 SGHVS and CDR2 FNYEAQ. This CDR3 reads CASSLVFSGGGTQYF. The CDR3 DNA reads TGTGCCAGCAGCTTAGTGTTTTCCGGCGGTGGTACGCAGTATTTT.

This clone was picked up a small number of times. The chain couples TRBV27 to TRBJ2-6; possibly TRBD1 for D (6 bases). Trimming shortened V by 3 bases and J by 8 bases, and 8 bases separated the two germline ends. CDR3 length: 13 residues. CDR1 is MNHEY, CDR2 SMNVEV, per germline (reference sequence). The CDR3 is CASSFDRSNVLTF. CDR3 nucleotide sequence: TGTGCCAGCAGTTTCGACAGGTCCAACGTCCTGACTTTC.

CDR3 in DNA: TGTGCCAGCAGTTACGACAGGGGGCTTGGAAACACCATATATTTT. Translation: CASSYDRGLGNTIYF. J is TRBJ1-3 and V is TRBV6-5; 10 bases are shared with TRBD1. With 2 bases clipped from V and 3 bases from J, the junction kept 1 base outside the gene matches. The CDR3 runs to 15 residues. Germline loops: CDR1 MNHEY, CDR2 SVGAGI.